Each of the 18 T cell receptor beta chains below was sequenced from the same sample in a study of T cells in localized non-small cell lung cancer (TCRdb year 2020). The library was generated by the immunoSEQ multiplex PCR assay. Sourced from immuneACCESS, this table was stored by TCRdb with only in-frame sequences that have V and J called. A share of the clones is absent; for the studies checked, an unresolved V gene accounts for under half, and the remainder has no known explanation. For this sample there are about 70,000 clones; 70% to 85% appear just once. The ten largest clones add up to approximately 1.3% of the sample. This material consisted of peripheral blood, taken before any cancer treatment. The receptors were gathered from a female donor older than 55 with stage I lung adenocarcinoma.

The DNA for the CDR3 is TGTGCCACCAGCAGAGATGTCGGGACAGGCTATGGCTACACCTTC. It translates to CATSRDVGTGYGYTF. The chain couples TRBV15 to TRBJ1-2; 8 bases line up with TRBD1. Germline CDR1 and CDR2: LNHNV and YYDKDF (reference sequence). Trimming removed 0 bases from V and 4 bases from J; junction bases left unmatched: 4. This CDR3 has 15 residues.

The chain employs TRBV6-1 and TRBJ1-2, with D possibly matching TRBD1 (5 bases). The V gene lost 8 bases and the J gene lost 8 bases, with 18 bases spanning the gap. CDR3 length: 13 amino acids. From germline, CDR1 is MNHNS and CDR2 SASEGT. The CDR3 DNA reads TGTGCCAGCCGCCTCCGGGACGGTGGCGGCTACACCTTC. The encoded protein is CASRLRDGGGYTF.

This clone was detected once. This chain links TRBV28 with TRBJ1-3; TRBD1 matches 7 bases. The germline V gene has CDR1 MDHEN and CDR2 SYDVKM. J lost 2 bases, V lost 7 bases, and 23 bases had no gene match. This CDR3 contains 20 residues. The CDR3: CASIRRLGRGTRSAGNTIYF. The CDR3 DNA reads TGTGCCAGCATTCGGAGGTTGGGCAGGGGGACGCGGTCTGCTGGAAACACCATATATTTT.

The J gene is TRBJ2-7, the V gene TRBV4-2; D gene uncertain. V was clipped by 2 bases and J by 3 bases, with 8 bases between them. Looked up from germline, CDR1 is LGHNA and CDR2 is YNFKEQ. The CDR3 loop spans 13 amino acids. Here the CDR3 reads CASSQQINYEQYF. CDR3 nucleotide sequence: TGTGCCAGCAGCCAACAAATCAACTACGAGCAGTACTTC.

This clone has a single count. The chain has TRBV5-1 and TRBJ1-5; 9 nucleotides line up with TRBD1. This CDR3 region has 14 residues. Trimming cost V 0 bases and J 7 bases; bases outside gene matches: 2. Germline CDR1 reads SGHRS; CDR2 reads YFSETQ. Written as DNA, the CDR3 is TGCGCCAGCAGCTTGGGCGGACAGGGGCAGCCCCAGCATTTT. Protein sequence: CASSLGGQGQPQHF.

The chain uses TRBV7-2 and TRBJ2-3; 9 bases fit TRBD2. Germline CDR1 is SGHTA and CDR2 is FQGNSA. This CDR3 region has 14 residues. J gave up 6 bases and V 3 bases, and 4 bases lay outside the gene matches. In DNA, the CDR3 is TGTGCCAGCAGCTTTGGCGGGGGGGGTGATACGCAGTATTTT. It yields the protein CASSFGGGGDTQYF. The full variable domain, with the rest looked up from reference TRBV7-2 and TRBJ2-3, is GAGVSQSPSNKVTEKGKDVELRCDPISGHTALYWYRQSLGQGLEFLIYFQGNSAPDKSGLPSDRFSAERTGGSVSTLTIQRTQQEDSAVYLCASSFGGGGDTQYFGPGTRLTVL.

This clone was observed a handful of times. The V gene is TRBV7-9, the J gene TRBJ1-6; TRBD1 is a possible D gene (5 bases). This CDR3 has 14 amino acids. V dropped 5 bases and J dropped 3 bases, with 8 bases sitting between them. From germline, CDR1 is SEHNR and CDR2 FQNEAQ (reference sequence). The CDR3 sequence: CASSPDSYNSPLHF. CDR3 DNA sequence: TGTGCCAGCAGCCCAGACAGCTATAATTCACCCCTCCACTTT.

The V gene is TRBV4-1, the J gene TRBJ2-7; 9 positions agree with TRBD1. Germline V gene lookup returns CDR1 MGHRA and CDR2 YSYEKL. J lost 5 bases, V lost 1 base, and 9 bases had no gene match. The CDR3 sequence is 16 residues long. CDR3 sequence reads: CASSQATGGNRHEQYF. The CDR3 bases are TGCGCCAGCAGCCAAGCGACAGGGGGTAACCGCCACGAGCAGTACTTC.

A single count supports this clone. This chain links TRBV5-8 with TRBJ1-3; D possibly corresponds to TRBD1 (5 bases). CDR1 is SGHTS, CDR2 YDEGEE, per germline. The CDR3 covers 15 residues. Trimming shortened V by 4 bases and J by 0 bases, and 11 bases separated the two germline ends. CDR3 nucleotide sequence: TGTGCCAGCAGCCTCACAGGCTTCTCTGGAAACACCATATATTTT. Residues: CASSLTGFSGNTIYF.

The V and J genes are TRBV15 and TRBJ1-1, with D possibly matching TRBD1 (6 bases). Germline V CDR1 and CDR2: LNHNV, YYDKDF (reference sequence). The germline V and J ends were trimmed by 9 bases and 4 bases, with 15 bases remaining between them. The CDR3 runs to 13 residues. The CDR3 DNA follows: TGTGCCACGGTGGACGGGGGCGGCACTGAAGCTTTCTTT. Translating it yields CATVDGGGTEAFF.

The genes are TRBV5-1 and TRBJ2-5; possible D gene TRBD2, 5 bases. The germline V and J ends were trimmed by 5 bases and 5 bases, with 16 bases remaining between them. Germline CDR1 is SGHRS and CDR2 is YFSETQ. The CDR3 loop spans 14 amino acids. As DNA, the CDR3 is TGCGCCAGCAGTCGGGGAGTCCCTAGGGAGACCCAGTACTTC. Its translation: CASSRGVPRETQYF.

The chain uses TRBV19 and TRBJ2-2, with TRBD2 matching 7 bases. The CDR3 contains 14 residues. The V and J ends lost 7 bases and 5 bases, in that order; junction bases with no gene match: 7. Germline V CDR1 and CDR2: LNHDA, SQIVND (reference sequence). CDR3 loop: CASTGLVGTGELFF. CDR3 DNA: TGTGCCAGTACCGGACTAGTAGGTACCGGGGAGCTGTTTTTT.

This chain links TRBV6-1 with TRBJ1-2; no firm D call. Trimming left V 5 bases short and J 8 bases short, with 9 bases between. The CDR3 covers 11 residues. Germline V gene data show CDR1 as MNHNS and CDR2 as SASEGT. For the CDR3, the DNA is TGTGCCAGCAGTTACGGTGAAGGCTACACCTTC. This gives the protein CASSYGEGYTF.

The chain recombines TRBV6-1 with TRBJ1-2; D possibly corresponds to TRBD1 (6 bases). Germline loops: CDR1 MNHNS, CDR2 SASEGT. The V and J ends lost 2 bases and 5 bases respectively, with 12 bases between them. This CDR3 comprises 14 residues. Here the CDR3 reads CASSESGQYYGYTF. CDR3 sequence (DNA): TGTGCCAGCAGTGAATCTGGACAGTATTATGGCTACACCTTC.

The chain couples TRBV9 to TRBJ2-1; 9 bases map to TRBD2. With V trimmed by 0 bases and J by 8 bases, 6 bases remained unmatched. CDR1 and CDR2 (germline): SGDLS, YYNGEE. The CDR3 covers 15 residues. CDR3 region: CASSVDSGRFDEQFF. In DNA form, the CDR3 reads TGTGCCAGCAGCGTAGACAGCGGGAGGTTCGATGAGCAGTTCTTC.

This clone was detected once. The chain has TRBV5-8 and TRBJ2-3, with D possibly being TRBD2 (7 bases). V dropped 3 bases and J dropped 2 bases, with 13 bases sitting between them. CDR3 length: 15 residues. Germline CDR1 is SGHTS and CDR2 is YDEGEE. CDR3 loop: CASSSLGGHTDTQYF. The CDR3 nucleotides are TGTGCCAGCAGCTCCCTCGGGGGGCACACAGATACGCAGTATTTT. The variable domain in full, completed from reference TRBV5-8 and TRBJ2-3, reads EAGVTQSPTHLIKTRGQQATLRCSPISGHTSVYWYQQALGLGLQFLLWYDEGEERNRGNFPPRFSGRQFPNYSSELNVNALELEDSALYLCASSSLGGHTDTQYFGPGTRLTVL.

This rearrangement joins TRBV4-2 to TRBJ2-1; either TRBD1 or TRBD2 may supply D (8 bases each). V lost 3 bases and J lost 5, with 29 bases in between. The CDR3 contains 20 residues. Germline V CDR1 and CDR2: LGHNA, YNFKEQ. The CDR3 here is CASSHVSRGLDRGANNEQFF. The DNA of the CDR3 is TGTGCCAGCAGCCACGTTTCACGGGGACTAGACAGGGGAGCGAACAATGAGCAGTTCTTC.

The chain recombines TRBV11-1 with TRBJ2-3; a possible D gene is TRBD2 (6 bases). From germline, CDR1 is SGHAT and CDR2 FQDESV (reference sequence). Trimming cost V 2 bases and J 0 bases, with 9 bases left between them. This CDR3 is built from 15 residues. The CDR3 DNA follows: TGTGCCAGCAGCTTACCCGGGAGAAGCACAGATACGCAGTATTTT. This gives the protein CASSLPGRSTDTQYF.